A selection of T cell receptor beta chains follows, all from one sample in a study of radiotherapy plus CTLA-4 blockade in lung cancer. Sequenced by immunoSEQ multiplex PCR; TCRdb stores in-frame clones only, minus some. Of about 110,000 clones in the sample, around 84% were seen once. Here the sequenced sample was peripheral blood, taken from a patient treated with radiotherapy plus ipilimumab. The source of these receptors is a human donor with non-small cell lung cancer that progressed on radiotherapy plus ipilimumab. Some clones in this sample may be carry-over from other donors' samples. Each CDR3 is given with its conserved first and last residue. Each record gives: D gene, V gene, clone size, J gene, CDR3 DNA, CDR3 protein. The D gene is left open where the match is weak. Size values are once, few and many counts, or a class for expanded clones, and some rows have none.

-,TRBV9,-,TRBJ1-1,TGTGCCAGCAGCGTAAATGGCCAGACTGAAGCTTTCTTT,CASSVNGQTEAFF
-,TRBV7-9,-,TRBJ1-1,TGTGCCAGCAGCTTAGGACAGTTGAACACTGAAGCTTTCTTT,CASSLGQLNTEAFF
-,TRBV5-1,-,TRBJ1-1,TGCGCCAGCACGCTGGGCCCCGAACTCAATACTGAAGCTTTCTTT,CASTLGPELNTEAFF
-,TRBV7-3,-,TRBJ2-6,TGTGCCAGCAGCTTAACTGTAACGGGACCAAGCTCTGGGGCCAACGTCCTGACTTTC,CASSLTVTGPSSGANVLTF
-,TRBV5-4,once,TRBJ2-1,TGTGCCAGCAGCTTGGTCGGGGCTAAGCCAGGGAATGAGCAGTTCTTC,CASSLVGAKPGNEQFF
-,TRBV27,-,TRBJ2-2,TGTGCCAGCAGTTTAGGGAAATTAACCGGGGAGCTGTTTTTT,CASSLGKLTGELFF
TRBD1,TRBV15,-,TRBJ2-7,TGTGCCACCAGCAGAGTCAGCAGGGGGCGCCAGGGCTACGAGCAGTACTTC,CATSRVSRGRQGYEQYF
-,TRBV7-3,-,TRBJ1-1,TGTGCCAGCAGCGTCTCGTCGAACACTGAAGCTTTCTTT,CASSVSSNTEAFF
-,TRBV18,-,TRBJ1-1,TGTGCCAGCTCACCACCTTCAACGGGTCGAGAGGCTGAAGCTTTCTTT,CASSPPSTGREAEAFF
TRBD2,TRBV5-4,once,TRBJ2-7,TGTGCCAGCAGCCGTATTGGGACTAGCATAGGCAACGAGCAGTACTTC,CASSRIGTSIGNEQYF
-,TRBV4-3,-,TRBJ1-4,TGCGCCAGCAGCCCCCTAGAGACCCAACGAAAACTGTTTTTT,CASSPLETQRKLFF
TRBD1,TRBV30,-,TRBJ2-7,TGTGCCTGGAGTGGACCGGGACAGAGCCTGTACGAGCAGTACTTC,CAWSGPGQSLYEQYF
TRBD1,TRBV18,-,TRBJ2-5,TGTGCCAGCTCACCATTGGGCAGGGGGAAGACCCAGTACTTC,CASSPLGRGKTQYF
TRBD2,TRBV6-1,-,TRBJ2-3,TGTGCCAGCGCCCTAGCGGGGGGGCCGGATACGCAGTATTTT,CASALAGGPDTQYF